The 19 T cell receptor beta chains in this list originate from one sample, sequenced in a study of CD8 T cells in ankylosing spondylitis (dated by TCRdb to the late 2010s). Libraries were prepared through 5' RACE. For sequencing, an Illumina HiSeq 2500 was employed. TCRdb trimmed the raw reads at Q25, called clones with MiXCR and kept productive beta chains. Each entry merges the rows of one CDR3 protein and shows their most common DNA and genes. The sample profile shows around 29,000 distinct CDR3 sequences; about 5.2% of them were found once. The ten biggest clones cover around 2% of the sample. Sample: blood, either unsorted or a sorted T cell fraction (not recorded which). Source of these receptors: a female donor with ankylosing spondylitis or in good health (not recorded which).

This clonotype was observed at least ten times. The chain has TRBV9 and TRBJ2-7, with 10 bases matching TRBD2. The CDR3 has 15 residues. The germline gives CDR1 SGDLS, CDR2 YYNGEE. V lost 3 bases to trimming and J lost 4 bases; unmatched junction nucleotides: 7. This CDR3 reads CASSAQASGSYEQYF. DNA of the CDR3: TGTGCCAGCAGCGCCCAGGCTAGCGGGAGTTACGAGCAGTACTTC. Full variable domain (outside the CDR3, taken from reference TRBV9 and TRBJ2-7): DSGVTQTPKHLITATGQRVTLRCSPRSGDLSVYWYQQSLDQGLQFLIQYYNGEERAKGNILERFSAQQFPDLHSELNLSSLELGDSALYFCASSAQASGSYEQYFGPGTRLTVT.

J is TRBJ2-7 and V is TRBV9; 8 bases fit TRBD2. The germline gives CDR1 SGDLS, CDR2 YYNGEE. V was pared by 3 bases and J by 0 bases, with 8 bases of the junction left unmatched. This CDR3 contains 16 residues. This chain's CDR3 is CASSAGASGYSYEQYF. CDR3 coding DNA: TGTGCCAGCAGCGCAGGGGCTAGCGGGTACTCCTACGAGCAGTACTTC.

This clonotype was recorded at least ten times. The rearrangement uses TRBV9 and TRBJ2-1, with 7 bases that match TRBD2. Trimming took 4 bases from V and 1 from J; bases not matched to a gene: 5. Germline loops: CDR1 SGDLS, CDR2 YYNGEE. The CDR3 loop spans 15 amino acids. This CDR3 reads CASSSRAGSYNEQFF. In DNA form, the CDR3 reads TGTGCCAGCAGCTCCAGAGCGGGATCCTACAATGAGCAGTTCTTC.

This clonotype appeared many times. The V gene is TRBV9, the J gene TRBJ2-3; perhaps TRBD1 as D (6 bases). The CDR3 runs to 14 residues. CDR1 SGDLS and CDR2 YYNGEE come from the germline V gene. V lost 3 bases and J 8 bases, leaving 16 bases between the germline ends. The CDR3 reads CASSEGHGGGTQYF. DNA for the CDR3: TGTGCCAGCAGCGAGGGACATGGTGGGGGTACGCAGTATTTT.

This clonotype occurred many times. This CDR3 reads CASSPDRVPYNEQFF. The CDR3 region has the DNA TGTGCCAGCAGCCCAGACAGGGTCCCCTACAATGAGCAGTTCTTC. V and J are TRBV9 and TRBJ2-1, with TRBD1 matching over 7 bases. The V and J ends lost 4 bases and 2 bases, in that order; junction bases with no gene match: 6. The CDR3 runs to 15 residues. Germline values: CDR1 SGDLS, CDR2 YYNGEE.

This clonotype has just a few counts. This chain joins TRBV9 and TRBJ1-4, with D perhaps matching TRBD1 (6 bases). Germline loops: CDR1 SGDLS, CDR2 YYNGEE. The CDR3 consists of 15 residues. Trimming shortened V by 4 bases and J by 6 bases, and 16 bases separated the two germline ends. The CDR3 protein is CASSPQPGADEKLFF. Written as DNA, the CDR3 is TGTGCCAGCAGCCCGCAACCAGGGGCGGATGAAAAACTGTTTTTT.

This clonotype was found many times. This chain uses TRBV9 with TRBJ2-1; the match to TRBD1 covers 7 bases. This CDR3 comprises 15 residues. The J segment lost 3 bases and the V segment lost 1 base, leaving 4 bases of the junction unmatched. Germline CDR1 is SGDLS and CDR2 is YYNGEE. In DNA, the CDR3 is TGTGCCAGCAGCGTACAGGGGGTTAACTACAATGAGCAGTTCTTC. This sequence encodes CASSVQGVNYNEQFF. The full variable domain, rest sourced from reference TRBV9 and TRBJ2-1, is DSGVTQTPKHLITATGQRVTLRCSPRSGDLSVYWYQQSLDQGLQFLIQYYNGEERAKGNILERFSAQQFPDLHSELNLSSLELGDSALYFCASSVQGVNYNEQFFGPGTRLTVL.

There are many counts of this clonotype. This rearrangement joins TRBV5-1 to TRBJ1-1, with 9 bases that match TRBD1. CDR1 SGHRS and CDR2 YFSETQ come from the germline V gene. The CDR3 consists of 15 residues. The J segment lost 1 base and the V segment lost 2 bases, leaving 3 bases of the junction unmatched. CDR3 loop: CASSFGQGPNTEAFF. CDR3 in DNA: TGCGCCAGCAGCTTTGGACAGGGGCCGAACACTGAAGCTTTCTTT.

This clonotype has at least ten counts. The chain recombines TRBV9 with TRBJ2-7; D gene unclear. Trimming stripped 3 bases from V and 2 bases from J, with 9 bases between. Germline V gene lookup returns CDR1 SGDLS and CDR2 YYNGEE. This CDR3 is built from 13 residues. The CDR3 loop is CASSGDVPYEQYF. The CDR3 DNA is TGTGCCAGCAGCGGTGACGTACCCTACGAGCAGTACTTC.

V gene TRBV9 combines with J gene TRBJ2-7; D may be TRBD1 (6 bases). The CDR3 totals 14 residues. Trimming took off 4 bases at V and 5 bases at J, with 16 bases between the two ends. The germline V gene has CDR1 SGDLS and CDR2 YYNGEE. The CDR3 here is CASSLSGTSHEQYF. The CDR3 DNA follows: TGTGCCAGCAGCCTCTCCGGGACATCCCACGAGCAGTACTTC.

In its sample, this clonotype was seen many times. The chain links TRBV9 to TRBJ1-6; the D gene is possibly TRBD1 (5 bases). Germline-derived CDR1 and CDR2 are SGDLS and YYNGEE. The V and J ends lost 0 bases and 5 bases respectively, with 6 bases between them. The CDR3 covers 14 residues. The CDR3 sequence is CASSVVQDNSPLHF. The CDR3 DNA follows: TGTGCCAGCAGCGTAGTACAGGATAATTCACCCCTCCACTTT.

This clonotype came up a few times. The chain carries TRBV9 and TRBJ2-1; 8 bases are a match to TRBD1. V dropped 0 bases and J dropped 10; count of bases not matched to a gene: 9. The CDR3 contains 15 residues. Per germline, CDR1 SGDLS and CDR2 YYNGEE. The CDR3 protein is CASSVGSQGAGEQFF. The CDR3 nucleotides are TGTGCCAGCAGCGTAGGTAGCCAGGGGGCAGGGGAGCAGTTCTTC.

At least ten counts were recorded for this clonotype. The CDR3 reads CASSYSKSRLRSTDTQYF. CDR3 DNA: TGTGCCAGCAGTTACTCGAAGTCTAGGTTACGTAGCACAGATACGCAGTATTTT. The V and J genes are TRBV6-5 and TRBJ2-3; no reliable D call. The germline CDR1 and CDR2 sequences are MNHEY and SVGAGI. CDR3 length: 18 residues. The ends were cut back, 0 bases at V and 0 bases at J, with 16 bases in the middle.

This clonotype was counted many times. The rearrangement joins TRBV9 to TRBJ2-5; 8 bases map to TRBD2. The V gene's germline CDR1 is SGDLS and CDR2 YYNGEE. This CDR3 comprises 15 residues. Trimming removed 4 bases from V and 4 bases from J; junction bases left unmatched: 9. CDR3 amino acids: CASSSYNGGAETQYF. For the CDR3, the DNA is TGTGCCAGCAGCTCATACAACGGGGGGGCAGAGACCCAGTACTTC.

This clonotype was seen many times. Here the CDR3 reads CASSLLTSGTVNEQFF. In DNA form, the CDR3 reads TGTGCCAGCAGTTTACTTACTAGCGGGACAGTCAATGAGCAGTTCTTC. The chain joins TRBV9 to TRBJ2-1; 10 nucleotides line up with TRBD2. The CDR3 runs 16 residues. J gave up 6 bases and V 5 bases, and 11 bases lay outside the gene matches. The germline V gene encodes CDR1 SGDLS and CDR2 YYNGEE.

The chain uses TRBV9 and TRBJ2-3, with 7 nucleotides matching TRBD2. Trimming at V came to 0 bases and at J to 1 base, leaving 5 bases not matched to a gene. The CDR3 totals 16 residues. Germline CDR1 reads SGDLS; CDR2 reads YYNGEE. The CDR3 region is CASSVVGLGGTDTQYF. For the CDR3, the DNA is TGTGCCAGCAGCGTAGTTGGACTAGGGGGCACAGATACGCAGTATTTT.

In DNA, the CDR3 is TGTGCCAGCAGCGTAGGCCCCGCGGGGGTAAACACCGGGGAGCTGTTTTTT. Residues: CASSVGPAGVNTGELFF. V and J are TRBV9 and TRBJ2-2; 7 bases match TRBD2. This CDR3 has 17 amino acids. The germline CDR1 and CDR2 sequences are SGDLS and YYNGEE. V was pared by 0 bases and J by 2 bases, with 7 bases of the junction left unmatched.

This clonotype showed up many times. The CDR3 DNA is TGTGCCAGCAGCGCGACAGGAAGCTCTGGAAACACCATATATTTT. It encodes CASSATGSSGNTIYF. The chain is built from TRBV9 and TRBJ1-3, with D perhaps matching TRBD1 (6 bases). The CDR3 is 15 residues long. V lost 3 bases and J lost 0, with 10 bases in between. Germline CDR1 SGDLS, CDR2 YYNGEE.

The chain uses TRBV9 and TRBJ2-3, with 10 bases identical to TRBD2. The germline gives CDR1 SGDLS, CDR2 YYNGEE. The trim removed 5 bases at V and 6 bases at J, leaving 12 bases unmatched. CDR3 size: 16 residues. The CDR3 protein is CASSDSGLAGVDTQYF. CDR3 in DNA: TGTGCCAGCAGTGACTCCGGGCTAGCGGGAGTTGATACGCAGTATTTT.